The clone carrying this T cell receptor (beta chain) was observed at least ten times. Germline V gene data show CDR1 as SGHDT and CDR2 as YYEEEE. The CDR3 runs to 14 residues. J gave up 2 bases and V 2 bases, and 2 bases lay outside the gene matches. From genomic DNA, two-round multiplex PCR was used to amplify TCR beta CDR3. Used in first-round PCR were primers specific to each TRBV and TRBJ gene. TCRdb redid the calling of the multiplex PCR reads with MiXCR, one entry per CDR3 protein. The sample yields around 30,000 distinct CDR3 sequences, around 34% seen once. This sample is part of a study of prognosis after radiotherapy for stage I lung cancer.

The sample in question was PBMCs, obtained before or after stereotactic body radiation therapy (not recorded which). The source of this sequence is a donor over 45 with non-small cell lung cancer. The rearrangement uses TRBV5-6 and TRBJ2-7, with 9 bases identical to TRBD1. CDR3 sequence: CASSFRDRAYEQYF. The DNA for the CDR3 is TGTGCCAGCAGCTTCCGGGACAGGGCCTACGAGCAGTACTTC.